The 2 T cell receptor delta chains below all came from one sample that was sequenced in a study of gamma-delta chains in newborns, infants, children. TCRdb reprocessed the reads using CATT. This table holds approximately 3,000 delta-chain clones, 0.64% found once. Sample: blood. The receptors were gathered from a child who was a newborn, infant or young child, either healthy, febrile or measles-vaccinated (not recorded which).

This clone appeared a few times. TCRdb's protein for this DNA is that of a much larger clone and differs from the translation at residue 7, likely a read error; the protein shown is the DNA translation. The rearrangement joins TRDV2 to TRDJ2; D not resolved. V lost 0 bases and J lost 0, with 7 bases in between. This CDR3 contains 15 residues. Germline CDR1 GEAIGNYY, CDR2 EKD. The CDR3 loop reads CACDTWETLTAQLFF. CDR3 in DNA: TGTGCCTGTGACACCTGGGAGACTTTGACAGCACAACTCTTCTTT.

By proportion, this clone is large (0.1 to 1%). Distinct nucleotide sequences in the sample also encode this CDR3. This chain joins TRDV2 and TRDJ3; 11 positions agree with TRDD3. Germline-derived CDR1 and CDR2 are GEAIGNYY and EKD. V was pared by 0 bases and J by 0 bases, with 6 bases of the junction left unmatched. The CDR3 runs to 20 residues. The CDR3 DNA reads TGTGCCTGTGACACCGGCTGGGGGATACACTTCTCCTGGGACACCCGACAGATGTTTTTC. Encoded protein: CACDTGWGIHFSWDTRQMFF.